The rows below give T cell receptor beta chains drawn from one sample of a study of blood T cell repertoires in COVID-19. Assay used: immunoSEQ multiplex PCR; TCRdb lists only in-frame clones, some missing. Altogether some 490,000 clones are present, around 85% being singletons, with the ten largest covering 7% to 10%. Material: PBMCs or T cells enriched from blood (not recorded which). All receptors come from a woman aged 55-69 years who had recovered from COVID-19. Each CDR3 is given with its conserved first and last residue. The D gene is left open where the match is weak. Size tells how often a clone was seen (once, few, many) or the class of an expanded clone, and some rows leave it out.

>TRBJ2-6|TRBD1|-|17|TRBV2
CASRRGTGPSGANVLTF
TGTGCCAGCAGGAGGGGGACAGGGCCCTCTGGGGCCAACGTCCTGACTTTC
>TRBJ2-5|TRBD1|-|15|TRBV29-1
CSVEDQWTGGETQYF
TGCAGCGTTGAAGATCAATGGACAGGGGGAGAGACCCAGTACTTC
>TRBJ1-5|TRBD1|-|18|TRBV7-2
CASSEGQGRKRSNQPQHF
TGTGCCAGCAGCGAAGGACAGGGGAGGAAGAGGAGCAATCAGCCCCAGCATTTT
>TRBJ1-2|-|few|14|TRBV5-1
CASSTLDGSGGYTF
TGCGCCAGCAGCACCTTAGACGGGAGTGGTGGCTACACCTTC
>TRBJ2-3|-|-|14|TRBV24-1
CATSDPTWTDTQYF
TGTGCCACCAGTGATCCGACTTGGACAGATACGCAGTATTTT
>TRBJ2-6|-|-|13|TRBV12-3/TRBV12-4
CASSPSGANVLTF
TGTGCCAGCAGTCCTTCTGGGGCCAACGTCCTGACTTTC
>TRBJ1-1|-|-|14|TRBV6-5
CASRPIQVNTEAFF
TGTGCCAGCAGGCCCATACAAGTTAACACTGAAGCTTTCTTT
>TRBJ2-1|TRBD2|once|18|TRBV5-1
CASSLPSFRGVSYNEQFF
TGCGCCAGCAGCTTGCCATCTTTTCGGGGGGTCTCCTACAATGAGCAGTTCTTC
>TRBJ1-2|TRBD1|-|15|TRBV28
CASSPRGQGSYGYTF
TGTGCCAGCAGTCCCCGAGGACAGGGGAGCTATGGCTACACCTTC
>TRBJ1-6|TRBD1|-|19|TRBV10-3
CAISYTGTGGSSYNSPLHF
TGTGCCATCAGTTACACCGGGACAGGGGGGAGCTCCTATAATTCACCCCTCCACTTT
>TRBJ1-2|-|-|16|TRBV5-1
CASKWGVGGDPYGYTF
TGCGCCAGCAAGTGGGGAGTCGGAGGTGACCCTTATGGCTACACCTTC
>TRBJ2-1|-|-|14|TRBV2
CASAGFSSYNEQFF
TGTGCCAGCGCGGGGTTCAGCTCCTACAATGAGCAGTTCTTC
>TRBJ1-5|-|few|15|TRBV7-2
CASSLQGQINQPQHF
TGTGCCAGCAGCTTACAAGGACAGATCAATCAGCCCCAGCATTTT
>TRBJ1-6|TRBD1|-|16|TRBV3-1/TRBV3-2
CASSQGTGDYNSPLHF
TGTGCCAGCAGCCAAGGGACAGGAGATTATAATTCACCCCTCCACTTT
>TRBJ1-1|TRBD1|-|15|TRBV24-1
CATSESGTANTEAFF
TGTGCCACCAGTGAATCCGGGACAGCGAACACTGAAGCTTTCTTT
>TRBJ2-1|TRBD2|-|16|TRBV24-1
CATSDSGLAGGSEQFF
TGTGCCACCAGTGATTCCGGACTAGCGGGGGGAAGTGAGCAGTTCTTC
>TRBJ2-7|-|-|14|TRBV4-1
CASSHGGVLGEQYF
TGCGCCAGCAGCCATGGCGGGGTCTTAGGCGAGCAGTACTTC
>TRBJ2-5|-|once|15|TRBV11-2
CASSFTWGPQETQYF
TGTGCCAGCAGCTTTACTTGGGGCCCTCAAGAGACCCAGTACTTC
>TRBJ1-2|-|-|12|TRBV15
CATSTGTYGYTF
TGTGCCACCAGCACGGGAACGTATGGCTACACCTTC
>TRBJ1-6|TRBD1|-|15|TRBV6-5
CASSYTNRGNSPLHF
TGTGCCAGCAGTTACACAAACAGGGGCAATTCACCCCTCCACTTT
>TRBJ2-3|TRBD2|-|14|TRBV10-1
CASSRFGGGDTQYF
TGCGCCAGCAGCAGATTCGGGGGGGGAGATACGCAGTATTTT
>TRBJ2-7|TRBD1|-|15|TRBV19
CASSIREQGAGEQYF
TGTGCCAGTAGTATCCGAGAACAGGGGGCAGGCGAGCAGTACTTC
>TRBJ1-5|TRBD1|-|15|TRBV15
CATSVRTGDTQPQHF
TGTGCCACCAGCGTCAGGACAGGGGATACTCAGCCCCAGCATTTT
>TRBJ2-1|-|-|12|TRBV11-2
CASTTFQREQFF
TGTGCCAGCACTACTTTCCAGCGTGAGCAGTTCTTC
>TRBJ1-1|TRBD1|-|17|TRBV11-2
CASSFSTGGRMNTEAFF
TGTGCCAGCAGCTTTTCGACAGGGGGCAGGATGAACACTGAAGCTTTCTTT
>TRBJ1-4|-|-|14|TRBV19
CASSISRNKEKLFF
TGTGCCAGTAGTATATCCAGGAATAAAGAAAAACTGTTTTTT
>TRBJ2-3|-|-|11|TRBV2
CASLRTDTQYF
TGTGCCAGCCTAAGAACAGATACGCAGTATTTT
>TRBJ2-1|-|-|16|TRBV24-1
CATSDFNTEGDNEQFF
TGTGCCACCAGTGATTTCAACACCGAAGGGGACAATGAGCAGTTCTTC
>TRBJ2-5|TRBD2|-|17|TRBV10-3
CAISEPIAGAFQETQYF
TGTGCCATCAGTGAGCCTATAGCGGGGGCCTTCCAAGAGACCCAGTACTTC
>TRBJ2-4|TRBD1|once|15|TRBV5-1
CASSSGTGAKNIQYF
TGCGCCAGCAGCTCCGGGACAGGGGCCAAAAACATTCAGTACTTC